Following are 24 T cell receptor beta chains from one sample sequenced in a study of shared clonotypes between healthy human individuals. Here immunoSEQ multiplex PCR was the method, and the copy in TCRdb shows in-frame clones only, minus some. Found here are 450,000 to 650,000 clones, roughly 72% of them singletons; the top ten hold more than 10%. The sample taken for sequencing was PBMCs. Source of these receptors: a woman between 40 and 50 years old in good health. Some clones in this sample may be carry-over from other donors' samples.

This clone was observed at least ten times. The rearrangement links TRBV11-2 to TRBJ2-5; 10 positions agree with TRBD1. TRBJ2-7 matches the DNA end more closely, so the J call is doubtful. Germline assignment: CDR1 SGHAT and CDR2 FQNNGV. The CDR3 is 16 amino acids. The CDR3 sequence: CASSLDLGTGAYEQYF. CDR3 DNA sequence: TGTGCCAGCAGCTTAGATCTGGGGACAGGGGCCTACGAGCAGTACTTC.

The chain has TRBV21-1 and TRBJ1-5; TRBD1 is the table's D call, not checked against the DNA. TRBV21-1 constitutes a pseudogene. The CDR3 has 15 amino acids. CDR3 DNA: TGTGCCAGCAGGGGGACAGGGACGTCGACGCAGCCCCAGCATTTT. Amino acid sequence: CASRGTGTSTQPQHF.

V gene TRBV10-3 combines with J gene TRBJ1-5; maybe TRBD1 (6 bases). The CDR3 spans 15 residues. Looked up from germline, CDR1 is ENHRY and CDR2 is SYGVKD. V lost 6 bases and J 3 bases, leaving 15 bases between the germline ends. CDR3 DNA sequence: TGTGCCATCAGCCCCAGGGGCCCTGACAATCAGCCCCAGCATTTT. This translates into CAISPRGPDNQPQHF.

The chain couples TRBV10-3 to TRBJ1-2, with 7 bases lining up with TRBD1. The V and J ends lost 3 bases and 7 bases, in that order; junction bases with no gene match: 8. This CDR3 is built from 14 residues. Germline assignment: CDR1 ENHRY and CDR2 SYGVKD. CDR3 coding DNA: TGTGCCATCAGTGACAGGCAGGGGGTCGGTGGCTACACCTTC. It is translated as CAISDRQGVGGYTF.

J is TRBJ1-5 and V is TRBV19; 10 bases agree with TRBD1. The V segment lost 3 bases and the J segment 7 bases; nucleotides outside the gene matches: 9. CDR3 size: 16 residues. Germline values: CDR1 LNHDA, CDR2 SQIVND (reference sequence). The CDR3 DNA sequence: TGTGCCAGTAGTATCACACCGGGACAGGGGAACCAGCCCCAGCATTTT. Its protein product is CASSITPGQGNQPQHF.

This chain joins TRBV9 and TRBJ1-1; possible D gene TRBD1, 6 bases. V lost 3 bases and J lost 7, with 16 bases in between. The CDR3 sequence is 14 residues long. Germline V CDR1 and CDR2: SGDLS, YYNGEE. The CDR3 DNA reads as TGTGCCAGCAGCGCCTTGTTGGGGGGCGGTGAAGCTTTCTTT. Residues: CASSALLGGGEAFF.

This chain links TRBV11-3 with TRBJ2-3; D remains unclear. There are 15 residues in the CDR3. Per germline, CDR1 SGHNT and CDR2 YENEEA. V dropped 3 bases and J dropped 0 bases, with 10 bases sitting between them. CDR3 sequence (DNA): TGTGCCAGCAGCTTCTCCGGGTTAAGCACAGATACGCAGTATTTT. Translating gives CASSFSGLSTDTQYF.

The V call is TRBV23-1, the J call TRBJ2-4, with 7 bases that match TRBD2. TRBV23-1 is an ORF, and what it does is uncertain. This CDR3 is 14 amino acids long. J gave up 9 bases and V 0 bases, and 5 bases lay outside the gene matches. CDR3 in amino acids: CASSQSGGRLIQYF. The DNA for the CDR3 is TGCGCCAGCAGTCAATCGGGGGGGAGGCTCATTCAGTACTTC.

The gene calls are TRBV2 and TRBJ2-7; perhaps TRBD1 as D (6 bases). CDR3 length equals 13 residues. V was clipped by 7 bases and J by 6 bases, with 16 bases between them. Germline V gene lookup returns CDR1 SNHLY and CDR2 FYNNEI. CDR3 sequence reads: CASTDRLWGEQYF. CDR3 nucleotides: TGTGCCAGCACCGACAGGTTGTGGGGCGAGCAGTACTTC.

In the case of this clone: A far larger clone lies a single base away; this is likely a read error. The sample contains more than one DNA sequence encoding this CDR3. The J gene is TRBJ2-6, the V gene TRBV6-5; D is uncertain. The V gene lost 6 bases and the J gene lost 2 bases, with 5 bases spanning the gap. This CDR3 has 13 residues. Per germline, CDR1 MNHEY and CDR2 SVGAGI. The CDR3 spells CASSPPGANVLTF. The CDR3 region has the DNA TGTGCCAGCAGCCCCCCTGGGGCCAACGTCCTGACTTTC.

In its sample, this clone was seen a few times. The CDR3 region has the DNA TGTGCCAGCAGTTTAGCGGGGGTCGAGGGCTACACCTTC. Its translation: CASSLAGVEGYTF. The chain has TRBV27 and TRBJ1-2; D perhaps matches TRBD1 (5 bases). The CDR3 is made up of 13 amino acids. Germline-derived CDR1 and CDR2 are MNHEY and SMNVEV (reference sequence). Trimming left V 2 bases short and J 8 bases short, with 12 bases between.

To note about this clone: A read error may account for a junction end that differs from germline. The gene calls are TRBV15 and TRBJ1-4; D gene unclear. The CDR3 covers 16 residues. Germline values: CDR1 LNHNV, CDR2 YYDKDF (reference sequence). The CDR3 region has the DNA TGTGCCACCAGCAGAGATCGGAGCAGGCCTAATGAAGAACTGTTTTTT. As protein: CATSRDRSRPNEELFF.

The V call is TRBV7-8, the J call TRBJ2-7; D remains ambiguous. Germline CDR1 is SGHVS and CDR2 is FQNEAQ. The CDR3 spans 14 residues. The V gene lost 5 bases and the J gene lost 11 bases, with 22 bases spanning the gap. The CDR3 is CASSTLQFSPNKYF. The CDR3 DNA is TGTGCCAGCAGCACGCTGCAGTTCAGCCCGAATAAGTACTTC.

The J gene is TRBJ2-5, the V gene TRBV5-4; a weak D match, TRBD2 (6 bases). The length of the CDR3 is 16 residues. Germline V gene data show CDR1 as SGHNT and CDR2 as YYREEE (reference sequence). Trimming removed 0 bases at V and 11 bases at J, with 23 bases between. The CDR3 bases are TGTGCCAGCAGCTTGGGTGGTCAGGCCCAGGGTCGGGAGCAGTACTTC. Its translation: CASSLGGQAQGREQYF.

This chain uses TRBV9 with TRBJ2-1; 13 bases map to TRBD2. CDR3 length: 16 residues. The germline V gene encodes CDR1 SGDLS and CDR2 YYNGEE. Germline trimming cut 3 bases from V and 6 bases from J; bases unmatched to any gene: 6. The CDR3 region is CASSDRLAGGSNEQFF. In nucleotides, the CDR3 is TGTGCCAGCAGCGACAGACTAGCGGGAGGTTCCAATGAGCAGTTCTTC.

The sample holds one count of this clone. V usage is TRBV19 and J usage is TRBJ2-4; no clear D. This CDR3 is 14 amino acids long. Germline V lookup: CDR1 LNHDA, CDR2 SQIVND (reference sequence). V was trimmed by 3 bases and J by 5 bases, leaving 11 bases between them. CDR3 region: CASSIGFLENIQYF. The CDR3 DNA reads as TGTGCCAGTAGTATCGGTTTCCTAGAAAACATTCAGTACTTC.

The genes are TRBV5-6 and TRBJ2-1; D is ambiguous. With 1 base removed from V and 0 bases from J, the gap between germline ends came to 17 bases. This CDR3 is built from 18 residues. Per germline, CDR1 SGHDT and CDR2 YYEEEE. CDR3 nucleotide sequence: TGTGCCAGCAGCTTGTTCGGGCAACGGGTATCCTCCTACAATGAGCAGTTCTTC. Residues: CASSLFGQRVSSYNEQFF.

The rearrangement joins TRBV27 to TRBJ2-1; TRBD2 agrees at 13 bases. This CDR3 is 17 amino acids long. Germline-derived CDR1 and CDR2 are MNHEY and SMNVEV (reference sequence). J gave up 1 base and V 6 bases, and 6 bases lay outside the gene matches. This CDR3 reads CASSWTSGSSSYNEQFF. The CDR3 DNA is TGTGCCAGCAGCTGGACTAGCGGGAGTTCTTCCTACAATGAGCAGTTCTTC.

The V and J genes are TRBV5-1 and TRBJ2-6, with D possibly TRBD1 on 6 matching bases. V lost 4 bases to trimming and J lost 3 bases, with 14 bases between them. This CDR3 region has 16 residues. CDR1 is SGHRS and CDR2 is YFSETQ in the germline V gene. CDR3: CASSHGYRDGANVLTF. In nucleotides, the CDR3 is TGCGCCAGCAGCCACGGATACAGGGATGGGGCCAACGTCCTGACTTTC.

The CDR3 sequence is CASSPLAGELTGELFF. The CDR3 DNA is TGTGCCAGCAGCCCACTAGCGGGAGAACTCACCGGGGAGCTGTTTTTT. The chain uses TRBV11-3 and TRBJ2-2; 11 nucleotides line up with TRBD2. Germline V CDR1 and CDR2: SGHNT, YENEEA. The CDR3 spans 16 residues. Trimming at V came to 5 bases and at J to 4 bases, leaving 6 bases not matched to a gene.

This clone appeared a few times. This chain joins TRBV6-6 and TRBJ1-2; the D gene is possibly TRBD1 (6 bases). This CDR3 has 13 residues. The germline V gene encodes CDR1 MNHNY and CDR2 SVGAGI (reference sequence). V was cut by 10 bases and J by 5 bases, with 17 bases left in between. CDR3 region: CAIEGGGNYGYTF. As DNA, the CDR3 is TGTGCCATCGAGGGAGGGGGGAATTATGGCTACACCTTC.

The chain carries TRBV7-2 and TRBJ2-3; D is undetermined. Trimming removed 5 bases from V and 2 bases from J, with 11 bases in between. CDR1 and CDR2 (germline): SGHTA, FQGNSA. This CDR3 region has 14 residues. CDR3 loop: CASSPPGITDTQYF. The CDR3 DNA follows: TGTGCCAGCAGCCCTCCCGGAATCACAGATACGCAGTATTTT.

V gene TRBV7-2 combines with J gene TRBJ1-5; D remains unclear. The CDR3 is 13 amino acids. The germline V gene encodes CDR1 SGHTA and CDR2 FQGNSA. The ends were cut back, 1 base at V and 3 bases at J, with 4 bases in the middle. In DNA form, the CDR3 reads TGTGCCAGCAGCTTAGGATTCAATCAGCCCCAGCATTTT. Its translation is CASSLGFNQPQHF.

This chain joins TRBV5-1 and TRBJ2-4; the match to TRBD2 covers 8 bases. V shed 6 bases, J shed 3 bases, and the junction held 11 bases outside the gene matches. CDR1 is SGHRS and CDR2 is YFSETQ in the germline V gene. CDR3 length: 16 residues. The chain's CDR3 is CASNPGASGSKNIQYF. The CDR3 nucleotides read TGCGCCAGCAATCCTGGGGCCAGCGGGAGCAAAAACATTCAGTACTTC.